Following are 20 T cell receptor beta chains from one sample sequenced in a study of OX40 agonist ivuxolimab in advanced cancers. Assay used: immunoSEQ multiplex PCR; TCRdb lists only in-frame clones, some missing. Of about 57,000 clones in the sample, 87% were seen once. The sequencing used CD4+ or CD8+ T cells sorted from blood, collected in a trial of the OX40 agonist ivuxolimab. These receptor sequences come from an adult with an advanced solid tumor such as melanoma, head and neck, liver or kidney cancer.

The chain recombines TRBV6-1 with TRBJ1-5; 9 bases map to TRBD1. The CDR3 sequence is 14 residues long. J gave up 6 bases and V 6 bases, and 6 bases lay outside the gene matches. Per the germline V gene, CDR1 is MNHNS and CDR2 is SASEGT. CDR3 DNA sequence: TGTGCCAGCAGCCGGACAGGGGAAGGTCAGCCCCAGCATTTT. Its translation: CASSRTGEGQPQHF.

The chain combines TRBV29-1 with TRBJ1-2; 9 positions match TRBD1. The germline gives CDR1 SQVTM, CDR2 ANQGSEA. The J segment lost 6 bases and the V segment lost 6 bases, leaving 5 bases of the junction unmatched. The CDR3 runs to 12 residues. The DNA for the CDR3 is TGCAGCGTCTCGGGACAGGGCCATGGCTACACCTTC. Amino acids: CSVSGQGHGYTF.

The chain combines TRBV28 with TRBJ2-7; D possibly corresponds to TRBD2 (6 bases). The germline V and J ends were trimmed by 4 bases and 0 bases, with 13 bases remaining between them. Germline CDR1 MDHEN, CDR2 SYDVKM. The CDR3 length is 15 residues. In DNA, the CDR3 is TGTGCCAGCAGTTCCTCCGGGACTGGCTCCTACGAGCAGTACTTC. It yields the protein CASSSSGTGSYEQYF.

J is TRBJ1-2 and V is TRBV10-2, with 9 nucleotides matching TRBD1. V lost 7 bases to trimming and J lost 5 bases; unmatched junction nucleotides: 8. The CDR3 length is 14 residues. CDR1 is WSHSY, CDR2 SAAADI, per germline. CDR3 amino acids: CASTMDRGAYGYTF. The CDR3, as DNA: TGCGCCAGCACTATGGACAGGGGTGCTTATGGCTACACCTTC.

V is TRBV30 and J is TRBJ1-1; D is undetermined. Trimming left V 4 bases short and J 6 bases short, with 18 bases between. This CDR3 contains 14 residues. Germline V gives CDR1 GTSNPN, CDR2 SVGIG (reference sequence). The CDR3 protein is CAWISYRSLAEAFF. CDR3 DNA sequence: TGTGCCTGGATCTCTTATCGGTCTTTGGCTGAAGCTTTCTTT.

This sequence joins TRBV2 and TRBJ1-6; the D gene is possibly TRBD1 (6 bases). Trimming stripped 6 bases from V and 7 bases from J, with 19 bases between. This CDR3 is 16 amino acids long. Germline V gives CDR1 SNHLY, CDR2 FYNNEI. The CDR3 spells CASREDSAASNSPLHF. CDR3 nucleotides: TGTGCCAGCAGGGAGGACAGCGCAGCCTCCAATTCACCCCTCCACTTT.

V usage is TRBV9 and J usage is TRBJ1-2, with no clear D. The CDR3 sequence is 15 residues long. V was cut by 0 bases and J by 5 bases, with 14 bases left in between. Germline CDR1 SGDLS, CDR2 YYNGEE. The CDR3 nucleotides read TGTGCCAGCAGCGTAGCTTTTGCGGGTGATTATGGCTACACCTTC. Residues: CASSVAFAGDYGYTF.

The genes are TRBV5-1 and TRBJ2-3; D possibly corresponds to TRBD2 (6 bases). Trimming removed 4 bases at V and 1 base at J, with 7 bases between. This CDR3 contains 13 residues. Germline CDR1 is SGHRS and CDR2 is YFSETQ. CDR3 region: CASSPGGTDTQYF. CDR3 DNA sequence: TGCGCCAGCAGCCCGGGGGGCACAGATACGCAGTATTTT.

The rearrangement links TRBV21-1 to TRBJ1-1. TRBV21-1 is described as a pseudogene. The CDR3 has 17 amino acids. The chain's CDR3 is CASIPLGHTIKNTEAFF. The CDR3 nucleotides read TGTGCCAGCATCCCGCTCGGCCATACTATAAAGAACACTGAAGCTTTCTTT.

The chain uses TRBV7-9 and TRBJ1-3; the D is unclear. The germline V and J ends were trimmed by 5 bases and 5 bases, with 7 bases remaining between them. This CDR3 region has 12 residues. CDR1 and CDR2 from the germline V gene are SEHNR and FQNEAQ (reference sequence). CDR3 region: CASSHNRNTIYF. CDR3 coding DNA: TGTGCCAGCAGCCACAACCGAAACACCATATATTTT.

V and J are TRBV6-1 and TRBJ2-1; D uncertain. V lost 6 bases and J lost 5, with 8 bases in between. Germline V CDR1 and CDR2: MNHNS, SASEGT. The CDR3 has 12 amino acids. The CDR3 sequence is CASSLYHNEQFF. DNA of the CDR3: TGTGCCAGCAGCTTATACCACAATGAGCAGTTCTTC.

This chain connects TRBV6-5 to TRBJ2-5; TRBD1 matches at 8 bases. Germline trimming cut 2 bases from V and 4 bases from J; bases unmatched to any gene: 6. The CDR3 has 15 amino acids. Germline-derived CDR1 and CDR2 are MNHEY and SVGAGI. CDR3 bases: TGTGCCAGCAGTTACGCGGCAGGGGGCGGAGAGACCCAGTACTTC. Its protein product is CASSYAAGGGETQYF.

This rearrangement joins TRBV11-2 to TRBJ2-7; D is undetermined. From germline, CDR1 is SGHAT and CDR2 FQNNGV. V was cut by 5 bases and J by 6 bases, with 8 bases left in between. There are 11 residues in the CDR3. The CDR3 DNA follows: TGTGCCAGCAGCCCCTTCCTCGAGCAGTACTTC. It codes for CASSPFLEQYF.

The rearrangement links TRBV10-1 to TRBJ1-2; TRBD1 agrees at 11 bases. Per the germline V gene, CDR1 is WNHNN and CDR2 is SYGVQD (reference sequence). Unmatched junction bases numbered 3, after V lost 4 bases and J lost 8 bases. The CDR3 loop spans 13 amino acids. DNA of the CDR3: TGCGCCAGCAGTGGGACAGGGGGCCGGGGCTACACCTTC. This translates into CASSGTGGRGYTF.

The chain joins TRBV5-1 to TRBJ1-2; unclear D gene. Germline V gene sequence: CDR1 SGHRS, CDR2 YFSETQ. This CDR3 is 13 amino acids long. With 0 bases removed from V and 7 bases from J, the gap between germline ends came to 10 bases. This CDR3 is CASSLGAPGGYTF. CDR3 nucleotide sequence: TGCGCCAGCAGCTTGGGGGCCCCAGGTGGCTACACCTTC.

The chain uses TRBV7-9 and TRBJ2-1; either TRBD1 or TRBD2 may supply D (5 bases each). V was trimmed by 5 bases and J by 3 bases, leaving 11 bases between them. This CDR3 comprises 14 residues. The germline V gene has CDR1 SEHNR and CDR2 FQNEAQ (reference sequence). The DNA of the CDR3 is TGTGCCAGCAGCCGTGGGACCAACTACAATGAGCAGTTCTTC. This gives the protein CASSRGTNYNEQFF.

The chain joins TRBV5-1 to TRBJ2-3; 10 nucleotides line up with TRBD2. Trimming removed 0 bases from V and 5 bases from J; junction bases left unmatched: 9. Germline CDR1 reads SGHRS; CDR2 reads YFSETQ. The CDR3 is 17 amino acids. The CDR3 sequence is CASSLAALAGAGDTQYF. The CDR3 nucleotides read TGCGCCAGCAGCTTGGCTGCTCTAGCGGGAGCGGGAGATACGCAGTATTTT.

This clone was counted once. The gene calls are TRBV6-6 and TRBJ1-1; possible D gene TRBD1, 5 bases. The germline CDR1 and CDR2 sequences are MNHNY and SVGAGI (reference sequence). This CDR3 is 13 amino acids long. V lost 5 bases to trimming and J lost 6 bases, with 13 bases between them. The CDR3 region is CASSPRGTAEAFF. CDR3 sequence (DNA): TGTGCCAGCAGTCCCCGGGGGACCGCTGAAGCTTTCTTT.

The chain links TRBV9 to TRBJ1-5; D gene uncertain. The V gene lost 4 bases and the J gene lost 2 bases, with 7 bases spanning the gap. The CDR3 spans 13 residues. The germline CDR1 and CDR2 sequences are SGDLS and YYNGEE. The CDR3 bases are TGTGCCAGCAGCCCGGATGGCAATCAGCCCCAGCATTTT. This gives the protein CASSPDGNQPQHF.

This clone was observed a handful of times. The chain couples TRBV6-6 to TRBJ1-1; 7 nucleotides align to TRBD1. After removal of 6 bases from V and 1 base from J, the junction contained 8 bases not matched to a gene. Germline V gene data show CDR1 as MNHNY and CDR2 as SVGAGI (reference sequence). This CDR3 region has 15 residues. The CDR3 DNA is TGTGCCAGCAGAACTATCCCAGGGGGGAACACTGAAGCTTTCTTT. Translating it yields CASRTIPGGNTEAFF.